This TCR beta chain was sequenced during a study of CD8 T cells in ankylosing spondylitis. Study conclusions and caveats: Clones linked to the disease showed a CD8+ phenotype. They occurred at relatively low frequencies in peripheral blood. Blood of patients with ankylosing spondylitis appeared to be characterized by a TCR beta motif of several highly homologous variants. Some of the motif variants had earlier been found in reactive arthritis patients' fluid and blood. Significantly higher representation of disease-linked clones was reported for matched ankylosing spondylitis synovial fluid.

Scientists made TCR beta libraries using quantitative 5'-RACE with molecular barcodes. TCRdb reprocessed the 5' RACE reads with MiXCR, giving one entry per CDR3 protein. The table includes about 420,000 distinct CDR3 sequences, 20% to 25% detected once. As regards this clonotype: Its antigen is not identified.

Germline CDR1 MNHNS, CDR2 SASEGT. The CDR3 extends over 13 amino acids. Trimming left V 7 bases short and J 2 bases short, with 11 bases between. This receptor was identified in a male donor with ankylosing spondylitis. The rearrangement links TRBV6-1 to TRBJ1-1; tentatively, D is TRBD1 (5 bases). Input material: blood, either unsorted or a sorted T cell fraction (not recorded which). CDR3 region: CASKGQPNTEAFF. The CDR3 DNA reads as TGTGCCAGCAAAGGACAACCCAACACTGAAGCTTTCTTT.